The present T cell receptor (beta chain) was sequenced within a study of blood T cells in healthy people across ages. General observations from the study: Roughly linearly, TCR beta diversity per million T cells fell as age increased. When set beside aged donors, long-lived donors presented more naive CD4+ cells and higher diversity. Naive T cell percentage and TCR beta diversity correlated strongly.

Per germline, CDR1 ENHRY and CDR2 SYGVKD. V was cut by 10 bases and J by 11 bases, with 23 bases left in between. The CDR3 totals 13 residues. Combining a sample-barcoded 5' primer with a J-beta primer mix, a second PCR ran for roughly 6 to 11 cycles. The yield of each sample was at least 2.5 million CDR3-containing paired-end reads. TCRdb reanalysed the 5' RACE reads using MiXCR and keeps one entry per CDR3 protein. This table holds approximately 600,000 distinct CDR3 sequences, roughly three fifths found once. Comment on this clonotype: Its antigen remains unidentified.

This sequence originates from a man in his fifties or sixties in good health. The V and J genes are TRBV10-3 and TRBJ2-5; D remains unclear. Material for sequencing was blood. DNA for the CDR3: TGTGCCACTTCGAGCCCGACCTCTACGGAGCAGTACTTC. It translates to CATSSPTSTEQYF.